One sample yielded the 26 T cell receptor beta chains listed below, sequenced in a study of CD8+CD57+ T cells in acquired aplastic anemia. Individuals selected for sequencing had exhibited CD8+CD57+ cell expansion on flow cytometry. Both TCR beta VDJ combination and CDR3 sequence profiling were carried out. Genomic DNA was the template for this profiling. MiXCR, run by TCRdb on the reads, gives a single entry per CDR3 protein. The table records around 500,000 distinct CDR3 sequences, around a third of them present only once. Sequencing input: sorted CD4+, CD8+, or CD8+CD57+ T cells (not recorded which) from PBMCs. The receptors were gathered from a human donor with aplastic anemia.

This clonotype was found a few times. The chain uses TRBV20-1 and TRBJ2-5; possible D gene TRBD2, 5 bases. Germline lookup yields CDR1 DFQATT and CDR2 SNEGSKA (reference sequence). Trimming removed 8 bases at V and 3 bases at J, with 16 bases between. This CDR3 is built from 13 residues. The CDR3 sequence: CSSREGREETQYF. The CDR3 nucleotides are TGCAGTTCCCGAGAAGGGCGGGAAGAGACCCAGTACTTC.

A note on this clonotype: A much larger clone differs by one base, so this may be a read error. The rearrangement joins TRBV7-2 to TRBJ1-6; TRBD1 matches 7 bases. Germline V CDR1 and CDR2: SGHTA, FQGNSA. The CDR3 runs 12 residues. The CDR3 bases are TGTGCCAGCAGCTTAAGGGGGCGAGCCCTCCGCTTT. Translation: CASSLRGRALRF.

This clonotype showed up just a few times. This chain links TRBV7-2 with TRBJ1-6; D unresolved. Per the germline V gene, CDR1 is SGHTA and CDR2 is FQGNSA. The CDR3 has 13 amino acids. The V end lost 2 bases, the J end lost 10 bases, and 9 bases lay between the germline ends. The CDR3 reads CASSLKPESPLHF. In DNA form, the CDR3 reads TGTGCCAGCAGCTTAAAACCGGAGTCACCCCTCCACTTT.

This clonotype appeared many times. The J gene is TRBJ2-7, the V gene TRBV29-1; 9 nucleotides match TRBD2. Germline V gene sequence: CDR1 SQVTM, CDR2 ANQGSEA. This CDR3 has 13 residues. V trimming: 1 base; J trimming: 6 bases; junction bases outside the gene matches: 4. The CDR3 reads CSVEGLAEGEQYF. CDR3 coding DNA: TGCAGCGTTGAAGGACTAGCGGAGGGCGAGCAGTACTTC.

This clonotype occurred a few times. The junction departs from germline at one end; a sequencing error may be responsible. The chain employs TRBV5-1 and TRBJ2-7; 7 nucleotides align to TRBD2. Germline assignment: CDR1 SGHRS and CDR2 YFSETQ. This CDR3 has 14 amino acids. For the CDR3, the DNA is TGCGCCAGCAGGTTGGGGGGAGGGCCTGAGGAGCAGTACTTC. Amino acids: CASRLGGGPEEQYF.

The chain employs TRBV5-1 and TRBJ2-2; a possible D gene is TRBD2 (5 bases). Germline CDR1 reads SGHRS; CDR2 reads YFSETQ. V dropped 7 bases and J dropped 0 bases, with 13 bases sitting between them. The CDR3 totals 15 residues. The CDR3 nucleotides are TGCGCCAGCCTCCACAGCGGATCGAACACCGGGGAGCTGTTTTTT. It translates to CASLHSGSNTGELFF.

Many counts were recorded for this clonotype. V gene TRBV20-1 combines with J gene TRBJ1-1, with D unresolved. This CDR3 comprises 11 residues. The germline V and J ends were trimmed by 2 bases and 8 bases, with 9 bases remaining between them. Per the germline V gene, CDR1 is DFQATT and CDR2 is SNEGSKA (reference sequence). The CDR3 sequence: CSARMAHEAFF. In nucleotides, the CDR3 is TGCAGTGCTAGAATGGCGCACGAAGCTTTCTTT.

This chain uses TRBV2 with TRBJ2-7, with TRBD1 identical over 9 bases. The CDR3 consists of 15 residues. V gave up 5 bases and J gave up 5 bases; unmatched junction bases: 10. The V gene's germline CDR1 is SNHLY and CDR2 FYNNEI. The CDR3 DNA is TGTGCCAGCAGTTTCGCCGGGACAGGGCCCCACGAGCAGTACTTC. Residues: CASSFAGTGPHEQYF. Full variable domain (outside the CDR3, taken from reference TRBV2 and TRBJ2-7): EPEVTQTPSHQVTQMGQEVILRCVPISNHLYFYWYRQILGQKVEFLVSFYNNEISEKSEIFDDQFSVERPDGSNFTLKIRSTKLEDSAMYFCASSFAGTGPHEQYFGPGTRLTVT.

A remark on this clonotype: A much larger clone differs from this one at a single base, so this may be a read error. The rearrangement joins TRBV10-3 to TRBJ2-4, with D perhaps matching TRBD2 (5 bases). Germline V CDR1 and CDR2: ENHRY, SYGVKD. Trimming removed 1 base at V and 1 base at J, with 17 bases between. The CDR3 spans 18 residues. The CDR3 DNA sequence: TGTGCCATCAGTGAGTTGACTCGGGGTGGTTGGGCCAAAAACATTCAGTACTTC. Translation gives CAISELTRGGWAKNIQYF.

This clonotype was picked up many times. The V gene is TRBV6-5, the J gene TRBJ1-2; weak D call: TRBD1 (5 bases). CDR3 length equals 14 residues. Trimming removed 2 bases at V and 2 bases at J, with 9 bases between. In germline, CDR1 is MNHEY, CDR2 SVGAGI. CDR3 region: CASSYRGGNYGYTF. The CDR3, as DNA: TGTGCCAGCAGTTACCGCGGGGGAAACTATGGCTACACCTTC.

This clonotype turned up a few times. The rearrangement joins TRBV25-1 to TRBJ2-2, with D possibly matching TRBD1 (7 bases). The CDR3 totals 15 residues. Germline V gene lookup returns CDR1 MGHDK and CDR2 SYGVNS. Trimming pared 6 bases from V and 7 bases from J, leaving 18 bases between. CDR3 in DNA: TGTGCCAGCAGGGTGGAGACAGGGCGGGGCGGGGAGCTGTTTTTT. Amino acids: CASRVETGRGGELFF.

This chain's CDR3 is CAWSVGVFYGYTF. In nucleotides, the CDR3 is TGTGCCTGGAGTGTTGGGGTCTTCTATGGCTACACCTTC. This chain uses TRBV2 with TRBJ1-2, with D unresolved. The V gene lost 11 bases and the J gene lost 4 bases, with 17 bases spanning the gap. Germline V CDR1 and CDR2: SNHLY, FYNNEI. The CDR3 extends over 13 amino acids.

The rearrangement uses TRBV29-1 and TRBJ2-2, with a weak D call TRBD1 (5 bases). CDR1 and CDR2 from the germline V gene are SQVTM and ANQGSEA. V was trimmed by 7 bases and J by 3 bases, leaving 6 bases between them. This CDR3 region has 11 residues. CDR3: CSARDTGELFF. The CDR3, as DNA: TGCAGCGCCAGGGACACCGGGGAGCTGTTTTTT.

This chain links TRBV9 with TRBJ2-1, with TRBD2 identical over 7 bases. Germline lookup yields CDR1 SGDLS and CDR2 YYNGEE. CDR3 length equals 14 residues. V lost 0 bases and J lost 9; bases outside the gene matches: 6. The CDR3 nucleotides are TGTGCCAGCAGCGTAGTGGCCAGGGAGGGTGAGCAGTTCTTC. Translation: CASSVVAREGEQFF.

The V and J genes are TRBV19 and TRBJ1-1; weak D call: TRBD1 (6 bases). The CDR3 has 14 residues. The V end lost 7 bases, the J end lost 1 base, and 13 bases lay between the germline ends. Germline CDR1 is LNHDA and CDR2 is SQIVND (reference sequence). The CDR3 here is CASKRDTTNTEAFF. CDR3 bases: TGTGCCAGTAAGAGGGACACAACGAACACTGAAGCTTTCTTT.

V usage is TRBV18 and J usage is TRBJ1-1; 9 nucleotides match TRBD1. Germline CDR1 and CDR2: KGHSH and LQKENI. CDR3 length: 16 amino acids. V lost 3 bases to trimming and J lost 5 bases; unmatched junction nucleotides: 10. The CDR3 here is CASSPLPGDRVTEAFF. CDR3 nucleotides: TGTGCCAGCTCACCTTTACCAGGGGACAGGGTGACTGAAGCTTTCTTT.

The chain is built from TRBV20-1 and TRBJ1-1, with D perhaps TRBD1 (5 bases). Germline V gene sequence: CDR1 DFQATT, CDR2 SNEGSKA (reference sequence). The CDR3 spans 12 residues. The CDR3 spells CSLKVIAGKAFF. The DNA for the CDR3 is TGCAGCCTAAAAGTCATTGCAGGGAAAGCTTTCTTT.

The genes are TRBV15 and TRBJ2-7, with D perhaps matching TRBD1 (6 bases). CDR3 length: 14 residues. V lost 5 bases and J 3 bases, leaving 14 bases between the germline ends. Per germline, CDR1 LNHNV and CDR2 YYDKDF (reference sequence). CDR3 residues: CATSQQGHDYEQYF. The DNA of the CDR3 is TGTGCCACCAGCCAACAGGGACACGACTACGAGCAGTACTTC.

This clonotype was seen ten or more times. The V gene is TRBV7-6, the J gene TRBJ1-6; D may be TRBD1 (5 bases). From germline, CDR1 is SGHVS and CDR2 FNYEAQ. The length of the CDR3 is 16 residues. Deletions cut 3 bases from V and 5 bases from J, with 14 bases between. As DNA, the CDR3 is TGTGCCAGCAGCTTCCTCGGCAGGGCGGATAATTCACCCCTCCACTTT. Translation gives CASSFLGRADNSPLHF.

Points on this clonotype: One end of the junction varies from germline; a read error may be responsible. This chain uses TRBV10-3 with TRBJ2-2, with D perhaps matching TRBD1 (5 bases). There are 13 residues in the CDR3. The germline V gene encodes CDR1 ENHRY and CDR2 SYGVKD. The CDR3 protein is CASSGATTGELFF. CDR3 nucleotide sequence: TGTGCCAGCAGTGGGGCGACCACCGGGGAGCTGTTTTTT.

The rearrangement joins TRBV7-9 to TRBJ2-7; TRBD2 is a possible D gene (6 bases). CDR3 size: 14 residues. Trimming removed 5 bases from V and 1 base from J, with 12 bases in between. The germline CDR1 and CDR2 sequences are SEHNR and FQNEAQ (reference sequence). DNA of the CDR3: TGTGCCAGCAGCGGGAGGCCTATTTCCTACGAGCAGTACTTC. Translating it yields CASSGRPISYEQYF.

This clonotype has ten or more counts. V gene TRBV7-9 combines with J gene TRBJ1-5; tentatively, D is TRBD1 (5 bases). The length of the CDR3 is 15 residues. Germline lookup yields CDR1 SEHNR and CDR2 FQNEAQ (reference sequence). Trimming shortened V by 5 bases and J by 1 base, and 12 bases separated the two germline ends. CDR3 loop: CASSGDGGSNQPQHF. In DNA, the CDR3 is TGTGCCAGCAGCGGGGATGGGGGAAGCAATCAGCCCCAGCATTTT.

About this clonotype itself: A much more abundant neighbour one base away suggests this may be a read error. The chain uses TRBV5-1 and TRBJ2-7; unclear D gene. The CDR3 has 13 amino acids. Germline-derived CDR1 and CDR2 are SGHRS and YFSETQ. The chain's CDR3 is CARSQTSPYEQYF. The CDR3 DNA sequence: TGCGCCCGCAGTCAGACTTCACCCTACGAGCAGTACTTC.

The chain uses TRBV12-3 or TRBV12-4 and TRBJ2-7; 7 positions agree with TRBD1. CDR3 length: 19 residues. The ends lost 4 bases at V and 2 bases at J; junction bases unmatched: 20. As DNA, the CDR3 is TGTGCCAGCAGTTCCCGTACGACCATTCCTGGACAGGCTCCCTACGAGCAGTACTTC. This encodes CASSSRTTIPGQAPYEQYF.

The gene calls are TRBV13 and TRBJ1-2; D remains unclear. Per germline, CDR1 PRHDT and CDR2 FYEKMQ (reference sequence). This CDR3 comprises 12 residues. Trimming removed 5 bases from V and 4 bases from J, with 8 bases in between. CDR3 nucleotides: TGTGCCAGCAGCATCGACACCTATGGCTACACCTTC. Translated: CASSIDTYGYTF.

This rearrangement joins TRBV2 to TRBJ1-2, with 7 nucleotides matching TRBD1. CDR1 is SNHLY and CDR2 is FYNNEI in the germline V gene. The CDR3 covers 17 residues. Trimming took 7 bases from V and 0 from J; bases not matched to a gene: 14. CDR3 amino acids: CASMDRPGTDSNYGYTF. Written as DNA, the CDR3 is TGTGCCAGCATGGACCGCCCCGGGACAGATTCTAACTATGGCTACACCTTC.